This record looks at one TCR beta chain sequence and its context. Its antigen is currently unknown. Some clones are missing from TCRdb's copy, which holds only in-frame ones; the method was immunoSEQ multiplex PCR. The profile shows some 120,000 clones, 70% to 90% of them singletons. The source of the sample is a study of PD-1 blockade in mismatch repair-deficient tumors. This CDR3 has 17 residues. Trimming cost V 0 bases and J 0 bases; bases outside gene matches: 6. Germline V gives CDR1 SGHRS, CDR2 YFSETQ. PCR or immunohistochemistry showed mismatch repair deficiency in every enrolled patient. The study, taken as a whole, reports: Rapid post-treatment expansion, then contraction, generally preceding radiologic response, marked tumor-resident clones.

Here the sequenced sample was peripheral blood, taken 44 weeks after starting pembrolizumab. This receptor was taken from an adult with mismatch repair-deficient cancer. The chain has TRBV5-1 and TRBJ2-7; 10 nucleotides agree with TRBD2. As DNA, the CDR3 is TGCGCCAGCAGCTTGGGACTAGCGGGTGGAAGCTCCTACGAGCAGTACTTC. It specifies CASSLGLAGGSSYEQYF.